The T cell receptor beta chain under discussion was sequenced for a study of tumor-infiltrating lymphocytes in primary liver carcinoma. Study-wide background: Spanning 4.2 to 10 cm, the tumors were T1-T3 N0M0.

Study-wide findings and caveats: It was tumor-adjacent and tumor-blood pairs that overlapped less than tumor region pairs did. The top-250-clone fraction was significantly higher in tumors than in blood (p = 0.039).

This clonotype was observed at least ten times. Antigen: not known. The trim removed 0 bases at V and 0 bases at J, leaving 2 bases unmatched. The CDR3 loop spans 16 amino acids. Per the germline V gene, CDR1 is MNHEY and CDR2 is SVGEGT. cDNA specific to TCR beta was made from 500 to 650 ng of total RNA, with a constant-region primer employed for priming. Slightly modified ARM-PCR, run as three nested multiplex PCR rounds, produced the TCR beta libraries. Forward primers for TRBV1-TRBV30 and a C-beta reverse primer served the first two PCR rounds, at around 9 cycles each. TCRdb redid the calling of the multiplex PCR reads with MiXCR, one entry per CDR3 protein. The data show 330,000 or so distinct CDR3 sequences, with less than 75% seen just once and about 6% held by the top ten. Germline DNA was also extracted, and blood RNA derived from unsorted whole blood. Among the patients, all had chronic HBV infection and none had been treated.

Sequencing used peripheral blood. The chain has TRBV6-2 or TRBV6-3 and TRBJ1-5; 7 nucleotides match TRBD1. The source of this sequence is a man aged 35 to 55 with primary liver carcinoma and hepatitis B virus infection. The CDR3 protein is CASSYSDRYSNQPQHF. The DNA for the CDR3 is TGTGCCAGCAGTTACTCGGACAGGTATAGCAATCAGCCCCAGCATTTT.